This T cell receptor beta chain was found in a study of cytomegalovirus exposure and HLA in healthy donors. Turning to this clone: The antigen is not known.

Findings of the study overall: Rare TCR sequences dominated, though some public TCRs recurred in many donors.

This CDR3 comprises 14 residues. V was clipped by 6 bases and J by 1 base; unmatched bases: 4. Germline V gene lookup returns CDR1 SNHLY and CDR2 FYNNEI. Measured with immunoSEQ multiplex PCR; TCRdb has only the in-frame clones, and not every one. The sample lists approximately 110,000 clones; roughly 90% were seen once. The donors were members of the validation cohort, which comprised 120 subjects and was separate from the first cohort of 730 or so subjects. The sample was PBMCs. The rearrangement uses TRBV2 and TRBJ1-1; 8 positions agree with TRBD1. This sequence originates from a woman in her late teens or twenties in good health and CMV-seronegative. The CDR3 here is CASRSTGANTEAFF. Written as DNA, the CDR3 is TGTGCCAGCAGATCGACAGGGGCGAACACTGAAGCTTTCTTT.